A selection of T cell receptor beta chains follows, all from one sample in a study of T-cell reconstitution after alpha-beta-depleted transplantation in children. TCRdb itself ran the PCR reads through MiXCR, one entry per CDR3 protein. Among about 180,000 distinct CDR3 sequences listed, 11% were seen once. The starting material was PBMCs, obtained before TCRalphabeta/CD19-depleted stem cell transplant. These TCRs come from a boy younger than 10 with acute myeloid leukemia, due to receive a stem cell transplant. The CDR3 runs from the conserved cysteine through the conserved F or W. The D gene is left open where the match is weak. Only part of the rows carry a size: once, few, many, or a class if the clone is expanded.

TRBV4-1	TRBJ2-1	TRBD1	many	CASSQKHRGLGNEQFF	TGCGCCAGCAGCCAAAAACACAGGGGGCTGGGGAATGAGCAGTTCTTC
TRBV2	TRBJ2-5	-	-	CASSEVSGRETQYF	TGTGCCAGCAGTGAGGTTTCAGGACGAGAGACCCAGTACTTC
TRBV5-1	TRBJ2-1	-	many	CASSIEAAWEQFF	TGCGCCAGCAGCATTGAAGCGGCCTGGGAGCAGTTCTTC
TRBV5-1	TRBJ1-1	-	many	CASSLEWGLNTEAFF	TGCGCCAGCAGCTTGGAGTGGGGGCTGAACACTGAAGCTTTCTTT
TRBV24-1	TRBJ2-2	TRBD1	many	CATSPRTGGPGELFF	TGTGCCACCTCCCCCCGGACAGGGGGACCCGGGGAGCTGTTTTTT
TRBV20-1	TRBJ1-5	-	many	CSATRDGDQPQHF	TGCAGTGCTACTCGGGACGGGGATCAGCCCCAGCATTTT
TRBV5-1	TRBJ1-3	-	many	CASSEGGIGNTIYF	TGCGCCAGCAGCGAGGGGGGCATTGGAAACACCATATATTTT
TRBV28	TRBJ2-2	-	many	CASSPKTRGLGELFF	TGTGCCAGCAGTCCCAAAACCAGGGGCCTCGGGGAGCTGTTTTTT
TRBV4-1	TRBJ2-7	-	many	CASSQEPGVSYEQYF	TGCGCCAGCAGCCAGGAACCGGGAGTCTCCTACGAGCAGTACTTC
TRBV5-4	TRBJ2-1	-	many	CASSFLGVPYNEQFF	TGTGCCAGCAGCTTTCTGGGGGTCCCCTACAATGAGCAGTTCTTC
TRBV5-1	TRBJ2-5	-	many	CASSSKAPRETQYF	TGCGCCAGCAGCTCTAAAGCCCCGCGGGAGACCCAGTACTTC
TRBV29-1	TRBJ2-2	-	many	CSVRLGGGELFF	TGCAGCGTTCGTCTGGGGGGCGGGGAGCTGTTTTTT
TRBV12-3/TRBV12-4	TRBJ2-5	TRBD2	-	CASSFWLAGEEETQYF	TGTGCCAGCAGTTTTTGGCTAGCGGGAGAAGAAGAGACCCAGTACTTC
TRBV4-1	TRBJ2-7	TRBD2	many	CASSQEGLAGDYEQYF	TGCGCCAGCAGCCAAGAAGGACTAGCGGGAGACTACGAGCAGTACTTC
TRBV4-1	TRBJ1-5	-	many	CASSQGRGNQPQHF	TGCGCCAGCAGCCAAGGACGTGGCAATCAGCCCCAGCATTTT
TRBV20-1	TRBJ1-5	-	many	CSAPRDGLSNQPQHF	TGCAGTGCTCCCAGAGACGGACTGAGCAATCAGCCCCAGCATTTT
TRBV5-1	TRBJ1-4	TRBD1	many	CASSPHGQAEKLFF	TGCGCCAGCAGCCCACACGGACAGGCTGAAAAACTGTTTTTT
TRBV27	TRBJ2-3	-	many	CASSALGVGLTDTQYF	TGTGCCAGCAGCGCGTTAGGGGTGGGGCTCACAGATACGCAGTATTTT
TRBV9	TRBJ1-2	-	many	CASSAMGNYGYTF	TGTGCCAGCAGCGCGATGGGGAACTATGGCTACACCTTC
TRBV7-3	TRBJ1-1	-	many	CASSLIRASGTEAFF	TGTGCCAGCAGCTTAATACGGGCGTCGGGCACTGAAGCTTTCTTT
TRBV20-1	TRBJ2-3	-	many	CSARDSATATDTQYF	TGCAGTGCTCGCGACTCCGCTACCGCGACAGATACGCAGTATTTT
TRBV2	TRBJ2-7	-	many	CASSDLTGRSYEQYF	TGTGCCAGCAGTGATCTGACAGGGAGGTCCTACGAGCAGTACTTC
TRBV5-1	TRBJ1-1	-	large	CASSPPGGEWTEAFF	TGCGCCAGCAGCCCCCCCGGGGGCGAATGGACTGAAGCTTTCTTT
TRBV4-1	TRBJ1-5	-	many	CASSQRGSNQPQHF	TGCGCCAGCAGCCAACGGGGAAGCAATCAGCCCCAGCATTTT
TRBV10-2	TRBJ1-2	-	many	CASSESSTYGYTF	TGCGCCAGCAGTGAGTCCAGCACCTATGGCTACACCTTC
TRBV28	TRBJ2-7	TRBD2	many	CASSFYAGATYEQYF	TGTGCCAGCAGTTTTTACGCGGGAGCGACCTACGAGCAGTACTTC
TRBV7-9	TRBJ2-1	TRBD2	many	CASSVRTSDYNEQFF	TGTGCCAGCAGCGTTCGGACTAGCGACTACAATGAGCAGTTCTTC
TRBV20-1	TRBJ1-5	TRBD1	many	CSARVRGDNQPQHF	TGCAGTGCTAGAGTCAGGGGGGACAATCAGCCCCAGCATTTT
TRBV2	TRBJ2-3	-	many	CASSEGLVLTDTQYF	TGTGCCAGCAGTGAGGGGCTAGTTCTTACAGATACGCAGTATTTT
TRBV18	TRBJ2-2	TRBD1	few	CASSQRQGNTGELFF	TGTGCCAGCTCTCAAAGACAGGGGAACACCGGGGAGCTGTTTTTT
TRBV6-1	TRBJ1-2	TRBD1	many	CASSGRDRGYGYTF	TGTGCCAGCAGTGGCCGGGACAGGGGCTATGGCTACACCTTC
TRBV5-6	TRBJ2-1	-	many	CASSLVPGLSNEQFF	TGTGCCAGCAGCTTGGTCCCAGGTTTATCCAATGAGCAGTTCTTC
TRBV5-5	TRBJ2-7	TRBD2	-	CASSTTQLAGGHEQYF	TGTGCCAGCAGCACCACCCAGCTAGCGGGAGGGCACGAGCAGTACTTC
TRBV3-1	TRBJ2-3	-	many	CASSQEVVKATDTQYF	TGTGCCAGCAGCCAAGAAGTAGTTAAAGCAACAGATACGCAGTATTTT
TRBV4-1	TRBJ2-5	-	-	CANSQDRATQYF	TGCGCCAACAGCCAAGATCGGGCGACCCAGTACTTC
TRBV7-2	TRBJ1-1	-	many	CASSLATVGSMNTEAFF	TGTGCCAGCAGCTTAGCTACAGTGGGGAGTATGAACACTGAAGCTTTCTTT
TRBV4-1	TRBJ1-5	-	many	CASSQDRGQPQHF	TGCGCCAGCAGCCAAGATCGGGGGCAGCCCCAGCATTTT
TRBV4-1	TRBJ1-4	TRBD1	many	CASSQDPGTGPEKLFF	TGCGCCAGCAGCCAAGATCCAGGGACAGGGCCTGAAAAACTGTTTTTT
TRBV4-2	TRBJ2-3	-	many	CASSPGSGQLITDTQYF	TGTGCCAGCAGCCCGGGATCGGGACAATTAATCACAGATACGCAGTATTTT
TRBV6-5	TRBJ2-7	TRBD2	few	CASSYGASGGYEQYF	TGTGCCAGCAGTTACGGGGCTAGCGGGGGCTACGAGCAGTACTTC
TRBV7-9	TRBJ1-3	TRBD1	many	CAGYGQGASGNTIYF	TGTGCCGGATACGGACAGGGGGCGTCTGGAAACACCATATATTTT
TRBV7-9	TRBJ1-1	-	many	CASRQEHEAFF	TGTGCCAGCAGACAGGAACATGAAGCTTTCTTT
TRBV7-3	TRBJ2-2	-	many	CASSFPPGELFF	TGTGCCAGCAGCTTTCCCCCCGGGGAGCTGTTTTTT
TRBV12-2	TRBJ1-5	-	-	CASHLGRINQPQHF	TGTGCAAGTCACCTGGGTCGGATCAATCAGCCCCAGCATTTT
TRBV11-2	TRBJ1-1	-	many	CASSLARANTEAFF	TGTGCCAGCAGCTTAGCCAGGGCGAACACTGAAGCTTTCTTT
TRBV5-1	TRBJ2-2	-	many	CASSSNFFGGWRTGELFF	TGCGCCAGCAGCTCGAACTTCTTTGGGGGCTGGCGCACCGGGGAGCTGTTTTTT
TRBV20-1	TRBJ2-1	TRBD2	many	CSAGAGLATDEQFF	TGCAGTGCCGGTGCGGGACTAGCCACCGATGAGCAGTTCTTC
TRBV11-1	TRBJ1-6	-	few	CASTSSGAVGEDYNSPLHF	TGTGCCAGCACCTCGAGCGGGGCAGTCGGGGAAGACTATAATTCACCCCTCCACTTT
TRBV6-1	TRBJ2-7	TRBD2	many	CASSRTQAGGWYEQYF	TGTGCCAGCAGTAGAACGCAGGCGGGAGGGTGGTACGAGCAGTACTTC
TRBV12-3/TRBV12-4	TRBJ2-1	TRBD2	many	CASSFWGGRAVNEQFF	TGTGCCAGCAGTTTTTGGGGCGGGAGGGCCGTCAATGAGCAGTTCTTC
TRBV6-5	TRBJ2-1	-	few	CASSYFLMRESGGNEQFF	TGTGCCAGCAGTTACTTCTTAATGCGGGAAAGTGGTGGCAATGAGCAGTTCTTC
TRBV6-1	TRBJ2-5	TRBD2	many	CASRRGAGGPGETQYF	TGTGCCAGCAGAAGAGGAGCGGGAGGGCCCGGAGAGACCCAGTACTTC
TRBV11-1	TRBJ2-4	-	-	CASSLGGRMAKNIQYF	TGTGCCAGCAGCTTAGGTGGCCGGATGGCCAAAAACATTCAGTACTTC
TRBV5-1	TRBJ1-5	-	many	CASSLEGPPNQPQHF	TGCGCCAGCAGCTTGGAGGGACCTCCCAATCAGCCCCAGCATTTT
TRBV6-1	TRBJ2-7	-	many	CASRVNRETNYEQYF	TGTGCCAGCAGGGTCAACAGGGAAACCAACTACGAGCAGTACTTC